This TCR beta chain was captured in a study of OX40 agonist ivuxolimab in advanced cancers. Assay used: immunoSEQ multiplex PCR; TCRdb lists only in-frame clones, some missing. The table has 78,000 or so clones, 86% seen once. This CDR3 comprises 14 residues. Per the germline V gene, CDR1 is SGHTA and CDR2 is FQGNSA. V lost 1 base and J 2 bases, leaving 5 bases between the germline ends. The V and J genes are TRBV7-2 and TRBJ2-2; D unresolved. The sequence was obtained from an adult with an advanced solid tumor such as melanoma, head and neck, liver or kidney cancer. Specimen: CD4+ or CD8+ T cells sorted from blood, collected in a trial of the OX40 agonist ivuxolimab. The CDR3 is CASSLELNTGELFF. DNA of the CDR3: TGTGCCAGCAGCTTAGAACTAAACACCGGGGAGCTGTTTTTT.